The 27 T cell receptor beta chains given below trace back to one sample, sequenced in a study of siplizumab effects on memory and regulatory T cells. Generated by immunoSEQ multiplex PCR, the TCRdb table keeps only in-frame clones and is missing some. This repertoire shows roughly 26,000 clones, 75% to 85% found once; its top ten account for approximately 24%. Sequenced: memory CD4+ T cells sorted from blood. These TCRs come from a human donor in good health.

The chain carries TRBV19 and TRBJ2-5; no definite D call. V lost 3 bases, J lost 5 bases, and 10 bases lay in between. The CDR3 length is 13 residues. In germline, CDR1 is LNHDA, CDR2 SQIVND (reference sequence). CDR3 sequence (DNA): TGTGCCAGTAGTATGGGTAACCGGGAGACCCAGTACTTC. This sequence encodes CASSMGNRETQYF.

The chain joins TRBV7-6 to TRBJ2-1, with TRBD2 matching over 12 bases. Germline V CDR1 and CDR2: SGHVS, FNYEAQ. The CDR3 loop spans 15 amino acids. The V segment lost 5 bases and the J segment 9 bases; nucleotides outside the gene matches: 8. The CDR3 DNA reads as TGTGCCAGCAGCCCTAGGACTAGCGGGAAGGGTGAGCAGTTCTTC. Protein sequence: CASSPRTSGKGEQFF.

This clone was seen just once. The chain recombines TRBV11-3 with TRBJ2-3; perhaps TRBD2 as D (5 bases). CDR1 is SGHNT, CDR2 YENEEA, per germline. The CDR3 has 14 residues. Deletions cut 5 bases from V and 0 bases from J, with 9 bases between. The CDR3 DNA reads TGTGCCAGCAGCACCCGGACTAGCACAGATACGCAGTATTTT. The encoded protein is CASSTRTSTDTQYF. Complete variable domain (other parts from reference TRBV11-3 and TRBJ2-3): EAGVVQSPRYKIIEKKQPVAFWCNPISGHNTLYWYLQNLGQGPELLIRYENEEAVDDSQLPKDRFSAERLKGVDSTLKIQPAELGDSAVYLCASSTRTSTDTQYFGPGTRLTVL.

The chain carries TRBV6-5 and TRBJ1-6; D not resolved. The germline gives CDR1 MNHEY, CDR2 SVGAGI. This CDR3 is 13 amino acids long. Between the trimmed V and J ends, which lost 5 bases and 6 bases, there was a span of 8 bases. CDR3 residues: CASSQVPNSPLHF. CDR3 coding DNA: TGTGCCAGCAGTCAGGTCCCTAATTCACCCCTCCACTTT.

The chain carries TRBV6-6 and TRBJ2-7; weak D call: TRBD2 (6 bases). V was pared by 6 bases and J by 4 bases, with 22 bases between. CDR1 MNHNY and CDR2 SVGAGI come from the germline V gene (reference sequence). CDR3 length equals 16 residues. CDR3 in amino acids: CASSYGPQGGGYEQYF. The CDR3 DNA is TGTGCCAGCAGCTATGGGCCCCAGGGAGGCGGGTACGAGCAGTACTTC.

The rearrangement links TRBV29-1 to TRBJ2-1; 7 positions agree with TRBD2. The CDR3 is 15 amino acids. V lost 6 bases and J lost 7; bases outside the gene matches: 15. Per the germline V gene, CDR1 is SQVTM and CDR2 is ANQGSEA. The CDR3 loop reads CSVAGTALGRNEQFF. The CDR3 nucleotides read TGCAGCGTCGCGGGGACCGCCCTCGGGAGGAATGAGCAGTTCTTC.

The chain links TRBV30 to TRBJ1-6, with D possibly matching TRBD1 (6 bases). Germline V lookup: CDR1 GTSNPN, CDR2 SVGIG (reference sequence). The CDR3 consists of 14 residues. V was clipped by 4 bases and J by 7 bases, with 14 bases between them. CDR3 amino acids: CAWTPQGQNSPLHF. The CDR3 nucleotides read TGTGCCTGGACCCCACAGGGCCAGAATTCACCCCTCCACTTT.

V usage is TRBV7-3 and J usage is TRBJ2-7; TRBD2 aligns across 9 bases. The CDR3 runs 14 residues. Trimming removed 7 bases from V and 0 bases from J; junction bases left unmatched: 4. From germline, CDR1 is SGHTA and CDR2 FQGTGA. The CDR3 region has the DNA TGTGCCAGCAAACGGACTAGCGACTCCTACGAGCAGTACTTC. Protein: CASKRTSDSYEQYF.

This clone was observed a handful of times. The chain employs TRBV6-5 and TRBJ1-1; D is unclear. CDR1 and CDR2 (germline): MNHEY, SVGAGI. Trimming removed 5 bases at V and 5 bases at J, with 9 bases between. The CDR3 contains 12 residues. CDR3 DNA: TGTGCCAGCAGTGAGAGAAGGACTGAAGCTTTCTTT. It codes for CASSERRTEAFF.

This chain connects TRBV18 to TRBJ1-1; D might be TRBD1 (6 bases). In germline, CDR1 is KGHSH, CDR2 LQKENI. V lost 1 base, J lost 11 bases, and 11 bases lay in between. The CDR3 has 12 amino acids. This chain's CDR3 is CASSPRSGEAFF. The CDR3 bases are TGTGCCAGCTCACCACGGTCAGGGGAGGCTTTCTTT.

V usage is TRBV6-5 and J usage is TRBJ2-5; unclear D gene. Trimming cost V 5 bases and J 5 bases, with 12 bases left between them. CDR1 and CDR2 (germline): MNHEY, SVGAGI. The CDR3 is 13 residues long. The CDR3 sequence: CASSRINRETQYF. The CDR3 DNA sequence: TGTGCCAGCAGTAGAATAAACCGGGAGACCCAGTACTTC.

This clone was counted once. The rearrangement joins TRBV10-3 to TRBJ2-7, with TRBD1 identical over 7 bases. This CDR3 spans 12 amino acids. Germline V gives CDR1 ENHRY, CDR2 SYGVKD. J gave up 6 bases and V 10 bases, and 9 bases lay outside the gene matches. As DNA, the CDR3 is TGTGCCACCCAGGGGGACCCCCGCGAGCAGTACTTC. Translating gives CATQGDPREQYF.

The chain uses TRBV7-2 and TRBJ2-3, with unresolved D. Germline V gives CDR1 SGHTA, CDR2 FQGNSA. The CDR3 totals 13 residues. Trimming cost V 0 bases and J 4 bases, with 5 bases left between them. CDR3 protein: CASSLAGADTQYF. CDR3 nucleotides: TGTGCCAGCAGCTTAGCAGGTGCAGATACGCAGTATTTT.

V usage is TRBV23-1 and J usage is TRBJ1-2; D uncertain. TRBV23-1 is labeled an ORF, and its function is uncertain. The CDR3 is 18 residues long. The V end lost 0 bases, the J end lost 0 bases, and 17 bases lay between the germline ends. The CDR3 nucleotides are TGCGCCAGCAGTCAATCGTGGATTTCCCCTATAACTAACTATGGCTACACCTTC. Translation gives CASSQSWISPITNYGYTF.

V gene TRBV18 combines with J gene TRBJ2-1; D gene ambiguous. CDR1 is KGHSH and CDR2 is LQKENI in the germline V gene. The CDR3 is 11 amino acids. V was trimmed by 4 bases and J by 5 bases, leaving 3 bases between them. The DNA of the CDR3 is TGTGCCAGCTCACGGGACAATGAGCAGTTCTTC. Protein sequence: CASSRDNEQFF. The full variable domain, with the rest looked up from reference TRBV18 and TRBJ2-1, is NAGVMQNPRHLVRRRGQEARLRCSPMKGHSHVYWYRQLPEEGLKFMVYLQKENIIDESGMPKERFSAEFPKEGPSILRIQQVVRGDSAAYFCASSRDNEQFFGPGTRLTVL.

The V gene is TRBV5-1, the J gene TRBJ2-7, with no clear D. CDR3 length: 14 amino acids. With 1 base removed from V and 0 bases from J, the gap between germline ends came to 8 bases. CDR1 is SGHRS and CDR2 is YFSETQ in the germline V gene. The CDR3, as DNA: TGCGCCAGCAGCTTGCAGGCCCACTCCTACGAGCAGTACTTC. It encodes CASSLQAHSYEQYF.

The rearrangement joins TRBV10-3 to TRBJ2-5; perhaps TRBD2 as D (6 bases). Germline lookup yields CDR1 ENHRY and CDR2 SYGVKD. Trimming pared 10 bases from V and 5 bases from J, leaving 11 bases between. The CDR3 extends over 11 amino acids. The CDR3 spells CATPGDETQYF. CDR3 DNA sequence: TGTGCCACGCCGGGGGACGAGACCCAGTACTTC.

This clone has just one count. V and J are TRBV19 and TRBJ2-3; D gene uncertain. There are 13 residues in the CDR3. V was pared by 2 bases and J by 4 bases, with 7 bases between. Germline assignment: CDR1 LNHDA and CDR2 SQIVND (reference sequence). CDR3 in amino acids: CASSISESDTQYF. The CDR3 bases are TGTGCCAGTAGTATATCGGAGTCAGATACGCAGTATTTT. Full variable domain (missing parts from reference TRBV19 and TRBJ2-3): DGGITQSPKYLFRKEGQNVTLSCEQNLNHDAMYWYRQDPGQGLRLIYYSQIVNDFQKGDIAEGYSVSREKKESFPLTVTSAQKNPTAFYLCASSISESDTQYFGPGTRLTVL.

The V and J genes are TRBV29-1 and TRBJ2-5; D possibly corresponds to TRBD2 (6 bases). V shed 4 bases and J shed 4 bases, with 10 bases lying between them. CDR1 and CDR2 (germline): SQVTM, ANQGSEA. The CDR3 has 12 amino acids. The CDR3 reads CSVGGGIETQYF. The CDR3 coding sequence is TGCAGCGTTGGCGGCGGGATAGAGACCCAGTACTTC. Full variable domain (remainder filled in from reference TRBV29-1 and TRBJ2-5): SAVISQKPSRDICQRGTSLTIQCQVDSQVTMMFWYRQQPGQSLTLIATANQGSEATYESGFVIDKFPISRPNLTFSTLTVSNMSPEDSSIYLCSVGGGIETQYFGPGTRLLVL.

The chain joins TRBV20-1 to TRBJ1-1; unclear D gene. The CDR3 length is 11 residues. Between the trimmed V and J ends, which lost 3 bases and 6 bases, there was a span of 8 bases. The germline V gene encodes CDR1 DFQATT and CDR2 SNEGSKA (reference sequence). The DNA of the CDR3 is TGCAGTGCTAGTAGGCAGTCTGAAGCTTTCTTT. Its translation: CSASRQSEAFF.

This chain links TRBV30 with TRBJ1-2; tentative D call: TRBD1 (5 bases). Trimming pared 2 bases from V and 4 bases from J, leaving 8 bases between. Per the germline V gene, CDR1 is GTSNPN and CDR2 is SVGIG (reference sequence). The CDR3 consists of 12 residues. The CDR3 spells CAWSRGTYGYTF. In DNA, the CDR3 is TGTGCCTGGAGTCGGGGGACCTATGGCTACACCTTC.

J is TRBJ2-1 and V is TRBV4-2; D is possibly TRBD2 (5 bases). The CDR3 spans 17 residues. Trimming shortened V by 4 bases and J by 5 bases, and 21 bases separated the two germline ends. Per germline, CDR1 LGHNA and CDR2 YNFKEQ. CDR3 residues: CASSPDDGGKRDNEQFF. The CDR3 bases are TGTGCCAGCAGCCCAGACGATGGTGGAAAGAGGGACAATGAGCAGTTCTTC.

This rearrangement joins TRBV5-1 to TRBJ1-1; no clear D gene. The V end was cut by 0 bases, the J end by 3 bases, with 3 bases between. The CDR3 contains 12 residues. Germline V lookup: CDR1 SGHRS, CDR2 YFSETQ. Here the CDR3 DNA reads TGCGCCAGCAGCTTGGGGGACACTGAAGCTTTCTTT. Amino acid sequence: CASSLGDTEAFF. Full variable domain (missing parts from reference TRBV5-1 and TRBJ1-1): KAGVTQTPRYLIKTRGQQVTLSCSPISGHRSVSWYQQTPGQGLQFLFEYFSETQRNKGNFPGRFSGRQFSNSRSEMNVSTLELGDSALYLCASSLGDTEAFFGQGTRLTVV.

V is TRBV7-2 and J is TRBJ1-6; D gene unclear. Trimming removed 3 bases from V and 7 bases from J, with 22 bases in between. This CDR3 comprises 18 residues. Germline V lookup: CDR1 SGHTA, CDR2 FQGNSA. The DNA of the CDR3 is TGTGCCAGCAGCTTCGGGTCGAACCGGCAATTAGCGAATTCACCCCTCCACTTT. Translated, it gives CASSFGSNRQLANSPLHF.

J is TRBJ1-3 and V is TRBV21-1. TRBV21-1 is a pseudogene segment. The CDR3 covers 18 residues. CDR3 DNA: TGTGCCAGCAGCAAAGGTCGCTCGACGGAGAGCTCTGGAAACACCATATATTTT. Translation gives CASSKGRSTESSGNTIYF.

The chain couples TRBV7-9 to TRBJ2-5; perhaps D is TRBD1 or TRBD2 (5 bases each). The CDR3 sequence is 14 residues long. Trimming removed 5 bases at V and 5 bases at J, with 15 bases between. Germline values: CDR1 SEHNR, CDR2 FQNEAQ (reference sequence). The DNA for the CDR3 is TGTGCCAGCAGCGGGGGTGGTGGATGGGAGACCCAGTACTTC. Translation: CASSGGGGWETQYF.

This CDR3 is CASSELSGLSGNTIYF. CDR3 in DNA: TGTGCCAGCAGTGAATTATCGGGCCTCTCTGGAAACACCATATATTTT. The genes are TRBV25-1 and TRBJ1-3; D gene unclear. Germline V CDR1 and CDR2: MGHDK, SYGVNS. Between the trimmed V and J ends, which lost 1 base and 0 bases, there was a span of 10 bases. CDR3 length: 16 residues.